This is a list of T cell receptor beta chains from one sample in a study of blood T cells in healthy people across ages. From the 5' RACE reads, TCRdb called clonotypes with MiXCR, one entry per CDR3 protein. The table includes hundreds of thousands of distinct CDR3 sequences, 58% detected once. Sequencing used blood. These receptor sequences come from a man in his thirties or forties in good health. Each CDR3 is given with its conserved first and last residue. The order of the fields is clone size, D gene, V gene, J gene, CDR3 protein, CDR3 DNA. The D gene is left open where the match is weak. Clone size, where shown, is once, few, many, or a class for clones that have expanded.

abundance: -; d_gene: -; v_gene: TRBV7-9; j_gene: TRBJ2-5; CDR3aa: CASSVDGWGETQYF; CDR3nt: TGTGCCAGCAGCGTAGACGGGTGGGGAGAGACCCAGTACTTC
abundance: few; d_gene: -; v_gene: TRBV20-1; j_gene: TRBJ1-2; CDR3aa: CSARKEGSNYGYTF; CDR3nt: TGCAGTGCTAGAAAGGAGGGTTCTAACTATGGCTACACCTTC
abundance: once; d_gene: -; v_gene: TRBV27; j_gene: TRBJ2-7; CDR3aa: CAQDSLLSYEQYF; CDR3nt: TGTGCCCAGGACAGCCTCCTCTCCTACGAGCAGTACTTC
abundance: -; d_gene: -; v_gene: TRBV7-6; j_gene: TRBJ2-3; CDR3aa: CASAKEQPLGTDTQYF; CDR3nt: TGTGCCAGCGCGAAGGAGCAGCCCCTGGGCACAGATACGCAGTATTTT
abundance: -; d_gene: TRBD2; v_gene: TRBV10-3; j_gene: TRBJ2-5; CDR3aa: CAISEGSGGLQETQYF; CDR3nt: TGTGCCATCAGTGAGGGTAGCGGGGGACTCCAAGAGACCCAGTACTTC
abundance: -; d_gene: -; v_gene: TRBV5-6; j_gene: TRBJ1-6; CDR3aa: CASSPGAGVNSPLHF; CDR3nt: TGTGCCAGCAGCCCGGGGGCCGGAGTTAATTCACCCCTCCACTTT
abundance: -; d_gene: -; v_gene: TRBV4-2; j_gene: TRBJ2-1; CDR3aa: CASSQDPDSMGLEQFF; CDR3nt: TGTGCCAGCAGTCAGGACCCGGACTCCATGGGTCTTGAGCAGTTCTTC
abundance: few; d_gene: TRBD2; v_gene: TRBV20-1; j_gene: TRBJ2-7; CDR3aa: CSACLLAGEYEQYF; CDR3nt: TGCAGTGCTTGTTTACTAGCGGGAGAGTACGAGCAGTACTTC
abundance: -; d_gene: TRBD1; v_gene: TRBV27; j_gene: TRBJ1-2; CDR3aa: CASSPIPQGVHGYTF; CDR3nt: TGTGCCAGCAGTCCCATACCGCAGGGGGTGCATGGCTACACCTTC
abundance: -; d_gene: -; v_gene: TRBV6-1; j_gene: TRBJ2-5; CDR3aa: CASKSTGPETQYF; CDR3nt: TGTGCCAGCAAGAGTACAGGGCCAGAGACCCAGTACTTC
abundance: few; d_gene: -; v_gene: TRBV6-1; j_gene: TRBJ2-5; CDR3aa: CASRVSSLETQYF; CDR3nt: TGTGCCAGCAGGGTTTCTTCCCTAGAGACCCAGTACTTC
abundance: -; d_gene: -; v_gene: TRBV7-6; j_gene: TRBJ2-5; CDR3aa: CASSLGLDETQYF; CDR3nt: TGTGCCAGCAGCTTAGGACTAGACGAGACCCAGTACTTC
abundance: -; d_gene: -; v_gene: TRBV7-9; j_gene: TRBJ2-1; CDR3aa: CASSPPRGPNEQFF; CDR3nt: TGTGCCAGCAGCCCCCCCCGGGGACCTAATGAGCAGTTCTTC
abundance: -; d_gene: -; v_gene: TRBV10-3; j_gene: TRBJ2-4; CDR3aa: CAISVEGLAKNIQYF; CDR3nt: TGTGCCATCAGTGTCGAGGGGTTAGCCAAAAACATTCAGTACTTC
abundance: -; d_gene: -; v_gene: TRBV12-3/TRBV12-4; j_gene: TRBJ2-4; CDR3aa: CASSDITFSKNIQYF; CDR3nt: TGTGCCAGCAGTGATATTACCTTTAGCAAAAACATTCAGTACTTC
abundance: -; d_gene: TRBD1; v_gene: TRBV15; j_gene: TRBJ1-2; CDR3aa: CATSREIEGQGRGYGYTF; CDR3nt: TGTGCCACCAGCAGAGAAATCGAGGGACAGGGTAGGGGCTATGGCTACACCTTC
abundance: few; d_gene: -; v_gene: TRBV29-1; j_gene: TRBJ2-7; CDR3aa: CSALSTTYEQYF; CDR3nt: TGCAGCGCCCTATCTACCACCTACGAGCAGTACTTC
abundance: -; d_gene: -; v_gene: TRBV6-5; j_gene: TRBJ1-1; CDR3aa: CASSYSIIPNTEAFF; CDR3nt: TGTGCCAGCAGTTACTCGATCATCCCGAACACTGAAGCTTTCTTT